The 27 T cell receptor beta chains presented below share a single source sample, sequenced in a study of cytomegalovirus exposure and HLA in healthy donors. The PCR contained 60 Vbeta and 13 Jbeta primers. Libraries were prepared by immunoSEQ multiplex PCR; TCRdb keeps only in-frame clonotypes and omits some of them. The data contain some 120,000 clones, over 60% of them seen just once; the ten biggest clones take up over 4%. Sample: PBMCs. The receptors stem from a man aged 25 to 40 in good health and CMV-seropositive.

The V gene is TRBV10-3, the J gene TRBJ2-1; no reliable D call. Per germline, CDR1 ENHRY and CDR2 SYGVKD. The CDR3 runs 12 residues. The V gene lost 10 bases and the J gene lost 6 bases, with 13 bases spanning the gap. CDR3 region: CATTVDGNEQFF. The CDR3 coding sequence is TGTGCCACTACCGTTGATGGCAATGAGCAGTTCTTC.

This chain connects TRBV7-6 to TRBJ2-1, with 7 positions matching TRBD2. The CDR3 extends over 15 amino acids. Germline trimming cut 1 base from V and 5 bases from J; bases unmatched to any gene: 5. Germline values: CDR1 SGHVS, CDR2 FNYEAQ. In DNA form, the CDR3 reads TGTGCCAGCAGCTTAGACGGGGGGAGGGACAATGAGCAGTTCTTC. It specifies CASSLDGGRDNEQFF.

This rearrangement joins TRBV5-1 to TRBJ2-1; TRBD2 agrees at 11 bases. Germline CDR1 reads SGHRS; CDR2 reads YFSETQ. The CDR3 loop spans 16 amino acids. V lost 4 bases and J lost 0; bases outside the gene matches: 3. The CDR3 DNA reads as TGCGCCAGCAGCCCTAGCGGGGGGCTCTCCTACAATGAGCAGTTCTTC. It specifies CASSPSGGLSYNEQFF.

Turning to this clone: At one end the junction does not follow the germline gene, possibly because of a read error. Other DNA sequences in this sample translate to the same CDR3. V usage is TRBV6-6 and J usage is TRBJ1-4, with TRBD1 matching 8 bases. Germline V gene lookup returns CDR1 MNHNY and CDR2 SVGAGI (reference sequence). This CDR3 region has 15 residues. DNA of the CDR3: TGTGCCAGTAGTTACGCCAGGGGGCGAGGGGAAAAACTGTTTTTT. Translating gives CASSYARGRGEKLFF.

The chain couples TRBV7-2 to TRBJ2-2; TRBD1 might be the D (5 bases). CDR3 length: 14 amino acids. In germline, CDR1 is SGHTA, CDR2 FQGNSA. Trimming pared 5 bases from V and 5 bases from J, leaving 12 bases between. CDR3 bases: TGTGCCAGCAGCACCTACAGGTCGACCGGGGAGCTGTTTTTT. Translation gives CASSTYRSTGELFF.

The V call is TRBV5-1, the J call TRBJ2-7; a possible D gene is TRBD1 (6 bases). Looked up from germline, CDR1 is SGHRS and CDR2 is YFSETQ. This CDR3 comprises 13 residues. V lost 0 bases and J 7 bases, leaving 11 bases between the germline ends. The CDR3 nucleotides are TGCGCCAGCAGCTTGGGAGGGGGAGAGGAGCAGTACTTC. This codes for CASSLGGGEEQYF.

V is TRBV7-9 and J is TRBJ2-5; the D gene is possibly TRBD2 (5 bases). The germline CDR1 and CDR2 sequences are SEHNR and FQNEAQ (reference sequence). The V gene lost 0 bases and the J gene lost 4 bases, with 12 bases spanning the gap. The CDR3 has 15 amino acids. The CDR3 region is CASSLAVGSGETQYF. In DNA form, the CDR3 reads TGTGCCAGCAGCTTAGCCGTAGGGAGCGGAGAGACCCAGTACTTC.

This clone occurred once. The chain recombines TRBV11-2 with TRBJ2-1; the D is unclear. This CDR3 has 13 residues. The germline V gene encodes CDR1 SGHAT and CDR2 FQNNGV. Trimming pared 1 base from V and 8 bases from J, leaving 9 bases between. The CDR3 DNA follows: TGTGCCAGCAGCTTAGGGCGGCTAGATGAGCAGTTCTTC. Translated, it gives CASSLGRLDEQFF.

This chain connects TRBV7-2 to TRBJ2-2; D perhaps matches TRBD1 (7 bases). The V and J ends lost 4 bases and 2 bases respectively, with 14 bases between them. Germline V lookup: CDR1 SGHTA, CDR2 FQGNSA. The CDR3 consists of 16 residues. This CDR3 reads CASSSGGTVNTGELFF. CDR3 DNA sequence: TGTGCCAGCAGCTCAGGGGGGACAGTTAACACCGGGGAGCTGTTTTTT.

The chain couples TRBV10-2 to TRBJ1-2, with D tentatively TRBD1 (6 bases). Germline V gene sequence: CDR1 WSHSY, CDR2 SAAADI. This CDR3 is 11 amino acids long. V gave up 5 bases and J gave up 8 bases, with 9 bases separating them. The CDR3 is CASSTGSGYTF. CDR3 DNA sequence: TGCGCCAGCAGTACAGGGTCCGGCTACACCTTC.

This clone was seen a handful of times. V usage is TRBV7-6 and J usage is TRBJ1-1; weak D call: TRBD1 (5 bases). CDR1 and CDR2 from the germline V gene are SGHVS and FNYEAQ. The CDR3 is 14 residues long. The V gene lost 5 bases and the J gene lost 5 bases, with 15 bases spanning the gap. The CDR3 is CASSPLGGRTEAFF. The CDR3 DNA reads as TGTGCCAGCAGCCCCCTCGGGGGGAGGACTGAAGCTTTCTTT.

This clone was recorded a few times. J is TRBJ1-5 and V is TRBV4-1; unclear D gene. The germline gives CDR1 MGHRA, CDR2 YSYEKL. The CDR3 loop spans 14 amino acids. The V and J ends lost 2 bases and 3 bases respectively, with 8 bases between them. The CDR3 loop is CASSQIGDNQPQHF. In DNA, the CDR3 is TGCGCCAGCAGCCAAATCGGAGACAATCAGCCCCAGCATTTT.

This chain uses TRBV18 with TRBJ1-2; D perhaps matches TRBD1 (6 bases). CDR3 length: 16 amino acids. V shed 3 bases and J shed 0 bases, with 14 bases lying between them. In germline, CDR1 is KGHSH, CDR2 LQKENI. The CDR3 DNA reads as TGTGCCAGCTCACCGACTCCGACAGGAGCTAACTATGGCTACACCTTC. Protein product: CASSPTPTGANYGYTF. Drawing the rest from reference TRBV18 and TRBJ1-2, the complete variable domain is NAGVMQNPRHLVRRRGQEARLRCSPMKGHSHVYWYRQLPEEGLKFMVYLQKENIIDESGMPKERFSAEFPKEGPSILRIQQVVRGDSAAYFCASSPTPTGANYGYTFGSGTRLTVV.

The chain couples TRBV30 to TRBJ2-5; weak D call: TRBD1 (5 bases). TRBJ2-7 matches the DNA end more closely, so the J call is doubtful. This CDR3 has 13 amino acids. Germline lookup yields CDR1 GTSNPN and CDR2 SVGIG (reference sequence). The CDR3 spells CAWSAGAGYEQYF. The CDR3 coding sequence is TGTGCCTGGAGTGCGGGCGCAGGGTACGAGCAGTACTTC.

The genes are TRBV30 and TRBJ1-1; TRBD1 might be the D (6 bases). The V end lost 0 bases, the J end lost 5 bases, and 13 bases lay between the germline ends. In germline, CDR1 is GTSNPN, CDR2 SVGIG (reference sequence). CDR3 length equals 14 residues. In DNA form, the CDR3 reads TGTGCCTGGAGTGTACTAAGGACAGCGACTGAAGCTTTCTTT. Its protein product is CAWSVLRTATEAFF.

Details on this clone: It differs at one base from a far larger clone, so likely a read error. This chain connects TRBV5-6 to TRBJ2-1; D not certain. Germline CDR1 and CDR2: SGHDT and YYEEEE. The CDR3 runs to 11 residues. Trimming took 4 bases from V and 7 from J, leaving 6 bases between them. The CDR3 nucleotides read TGTGCCAGCAGCGCCGGTAATGAGCAGTTCTTC. Its protein product is CASSAGNEQFF. Full variable domain (outside the CDR3, taken from reference TRBV5-6 and TRBJ2-1): DAGVTQSPTHLIKTRGQQVTLRCSPKSGHDTVSWYQQALGQGPQFIFQYYEEEERQRGNFPDRFSGHQFPNYSSELNVNALLLGDSALYLCASSAGNEQFFGPGTRLTVL.

This clone was seen more than once but under ten times. The chain uses TRBV9 and TRBJ2-1; 10 bases match TRBD2. The trim removed 4 bases at V and 7 bases at J, leaving 8 bases unmatched. Germline CDR1 and CDR2: SGDLS and YYNGEE. There are 15 residues in the CDR3. The CDR3 DNA reads as TGTGCCAGCAGCCCTTTTAGAGCGGGGGGGAATGAGCAGTTCTTC. It encodes CASSPFRAGGNEQFF.

This rearrangement joins TRBV7-9 to TRBJ2-7, with D perhaps TRBD1 (6 bases). From germline, CDR1 is SEHNR and CDR2 FQNEAQ (reference sequence). This CDR3 has 14 residues. Trimming shortened V by 3 bases and J by 4 bases, and 13 bases separated the two germline ends. CDR3 sequence reads: CASSLSGVWYEQYF. Here the CDR3 DNA reads TGTGCCAGCAGCTTGTCAGGGGTGTGGTACGAGCAGTACTTC.

The chain carries TRBV25-1 and TRBJ2-6; D not certain. The ends were cut back, 2 bases at V and 0 bases at J, with 8 bases in the middle. CDR3 length: 16 amino acids. Germline V gene sequence: CDR1 MGHDK, CDR2 SYGVNS. The CDR3 here is CASSESRASGANVLTF. In nucleotides, the CDR3 is TGTGCCAGCAGTGAAAGTAGAGCCTCTGGGGCCAACGTCCTGACTTTC.

The chain couples TRBV20-1 to TRBJ2-5; perhaps TRBD2 as D (5 bases). This CDR3 spans 11 amino acids. CDR1 DFQATT and CDR2 SNEGSKA come from the germline V gene (reference sequence). Trimming removed 8 bases at V and 5 bases at J, with 12 bases between. CDR3 residues: CSLEARETQYF. Here the CDR3 DNA reads TGCAGTCTGGAGGCGCGGGAGACCCAGTACTTC.

Here the CDR3 DNA reads TGTGCCAGCAGCTACGGGACAGGGGTTAGGAATTCACCCCTCCACTTT. This encodes CASSYGTGVRNSPLHF. The chain combines TRBV5-8 with TRBJ1-6, with TRBD1 matching 10 bases. Looked up from germline, CDR1 is SGHTS and CDR2 is YDEGEE. The CDR3 consists of 16 residues. V lost 3 bases to trimming and J lost 7 bases; unmatched junction nucleotides: 7. The whole variable domain, filled in from reference TRBV5-8 and TRBJ1-6, reads EAGVTQSPTHLIKTRGQQATLRCSPISGHTSVYWYQQALGLGLQFLLWYDEGEERNRGNFPPRFSGRQFPNYSSELNVNALELEDSALYLCASSYGTGVRNSPLHFGNGTRLTVT.

This clone qualifies as medium-sized. J is TRBJ2-7 and V is TRBV27, with 12 bases that match TRBD1. CDR1 and CDR2 from the germline V gene are MNHEY and SMNVEV (reference sequence). V gave up 2 bases and J gave up 4 bases; unmatched junction bases: 3. CDR3 size: 15 residues. The CDR3 spells CASSLGTGGYYEQYF. CDR3 coding DNA: TGTGCCAGCAGTTTAGGGACAGGGGGCTATTACGAGCAGTACTTC.

As for this clone: Germline is not matched at one junction end, which may reflect a read error. The rearrangement uses TRBV5-1 and TRBJ1-2; weak D call: TRBD1 (6 bases). Germline loops: CDR1 SGHRS, CDR2 YFSETQ. The CDR3 extends over 15 amino acids. DNA of the CDR3: TGCGCCAGCAGCCGAGAACAGGGTATTAACTATGGCTACCCCTTC. Its translation: CASSREQGINYGYPF.

V and J are TRBV28 and TRBJ1-5; D is uncertain. Trimming stripped 9 bases from V and 6 bases from J, with 12 bases between. CDR1 is MDHEN and CDR2 is SYDVKM in the germline V gene. The CDR3 has 12 residues. The CDR3 loop is CASMEGTQPQHF. As DNA, the CDR3 is TGTGCCAGTATGGAGGGAACTCAGCCCCAGCATTTT.

This clone was observed a handful of times. This rearrangement joins TRBV28 to TRBJ1-3, with D uncertain. V was trimmed by 5 bases and J by 0 bases, leaving 14 bases between them. There are 16 residues in the CDR3. The germline CDR1 and CDR2 sequences are MDHEN and SYDVKM. This CDR3 reads CASSRYLLSSGNTIYF. In DNA, the CDR3 is TGTGCCAGCAGTCGGTACCTTCTGAGCTCTGGAAACACCATATATTTT.

The chain has TRBV7-3 and TRBJ1-2; 9 bases align to TRBD1. Trimming at V came to 3 bases and at J to 6 bases, leaving 8 bases not matched to a gene. This CDR3 comprises 15 residues. Germline assignment: CDR1 SGHTA and CDR2 FQGTGA. The DNA of the CDR3 is TGTGCCAGCAGCTTTCCCGGGACAGGGAGAGATGGCTACACCTTC. Its translation: CASSFPGTGRDGYTF.

The chain joins TRBV5-1 to TRBJ1-2, with D possibly TRBD1 on 6 matching bases. The V end lost 1 base, the J end lost 7 bases, and 20 bases lay between the germline ends. The germline V gene has CDR1 SGHRS and CDR2 YFSETQ. CDR3 size: 16 residues. CDR3 nucleotide sequence: TGCGCCAGCAGCTTGAATCCGCCAGGGGTAACTAGTGGCTACACCTTC. This sequence encodes CASSLNPPGVTSGYTF.